This T cell receptor beta chain was sequenced for a study of blood T cell repertoires in COVID-19. On the study more broadly: COVID-19 samples from acute and convalescent phases originated in the United States, Italy and Spain.

The CDR3 is 15 amino acids. V lost 5 bases, J lost 5 bases, and 16 bases lay in between. Germline V gene lookup returns CDR1 MNHEY and CDR2 SMNVEV (reference sequence). Participants' own reports of clinical history determined their cohort assignment. Each exposed participant met a COVID-19 case in the 2 weeks preceding study entry. Measured with immunoSEQ multiplex PCR; TCRdb has only the in-frame clones, and not every one. The table records 200,000 to 250,000 clones, approximately 88% of them present only once. The clonotype was recovered from a young woman who had been exposed to COVID-19. Sequenced: PBMCs or T cells enriched from blood (not recorded which). The chain links TRBV27 to TRBJ1-5, with D possibly matching TRBD1 (5 bases). CDR3 residues: CASSPLGGTYQPQHF. The CDR3 DNA reads TGTGCCAGCAGTCCTCTGGGAGGGACCTATCAGCCCCAGCATTTT.